Below, 30 T cell receptor beta chains from the same sample are listed, as sequenced in a study of blood T cell repertoires in COVID-19. Libraries were prepared by immunoSEQ multiplex PCR; TCRdb keeps only in-frame clonotypes and omits some of them. In the table there are 250,000 to 300,000 clones, roughly 80% of which are singletons. Sequences were obtained from peripheral blood. These TCRs come from a man aged 55-75 years who had recovered from COVID-19.

This chain joins TRBV4-1 and TRBJ2-7; D remains ambiguous. The V gene's germline CDR1 is MGHRA and CDR2 YSYEKL. Between the trimmed V and J ends, which lost 0 bases and 2 bases, there was a span of 11 bases. CDR3 length: 15 residues. CDR3 loop: CASSQDQQNTYEQYF. For the CDR3, the DNA is TGCGCCAGCAGCCAAGATCAACAGAATACCTACGAGCAGTACTTC.

The chain links TRBV19 to TRBJ1-2; tentatively, D is TRBD1 (5 bases). Germline V gives CDR1 LNHDA, CDR2 SQIVND (reference sequence). CDR3 size: 15 residues. Trimming took off 1 base at V and 4 bases at J, with 13 bases between the two ends. The CDR3 DNA reads TGTGCCAGTAGTATAGCGGCAGGGTCGAGCTATGGCTACACCTTC. It specifies CASSIAAGSSYGYTF. The full variable domain, its missing parts supplied by reference TRBV19 and TRBJ1-2, is DGGITQSPKYLFRKEGQNVTLSCEQNLNHDAMYWYRQDPGQGLRLIYYSQIVNDFQKGDIAEGYSVSREKKESFPLTVTSAQKNPTAFYLCASSIAAGSSYGYTFGSGTRLTVV.

J is TRBJ2-7 and V is TRBV5-6, with 10 bases fitting TRBD2. With 4 bases clipped from V and 6 bases from J, the junction kept 13 bases outside the gene matches. Germline V gene sequence: CDR1 SGHDT, CDR2 YYEEEE. CDR3 length equals 16 residues. CDR3 DNA: TGTGCCAGCAGCCCTGCAGCAAGCGGGGGGGCCCGCGAGCAGTACTTC. It is translated as CASSPAASGGAREQYF.

This chain connects TRBV27 to TRBJ2-1; TRBD2 agrees at 9 bases. The CDR3 covers 14 residues. The germline CDR1 and CDR2 sequences are MNHEY and SMNVEV (reference sequence). V shed 8 bases, J shed 0 bases, and the junction held 2 bases outside the gene matches. The CDR3 sequence: CASGSGSSYNEQFF. The CDR3 bases are TGTGCCAGCGGTAGCGGGAGCTCCTACAATGAGCAGTTCTTC.

V and J are TRBV5-1 and TRBJ1-6; D remains ambiguous. The CDR3 totals 12 residues. V dropped 4 bases and J dropped 7 bases, with 6 bases sitting between them. Germline CDR1 is SGHRS and CDR2 is YFSETQ. The CDR3 DNA sequence: TGCGCCAGCAGCACACAAAATTCACCCCTCCACTTT. Amino acid sequence: CASSTQNSPLHF.

The rearrangement links TRBV19 to TRBJ2-5, with unresolved D. CDR1 is LNHDA, CDR2 SQIVND, per germline (reference sequence). The CDR3 consists of 15 residues. The V end lost 3 bases, the J end lost 0 bases, and 11 bases lay between the germline ends. In DNA form, the CDR3 reads TGTGCCAGTAGTATCTTCTCCGAGGACCAAGAGACCCAGTACTTC. It encodes CASSIFSEDQETQYF.

This clone was detected only once. This rearrangement joins TRBV9 to TRBJ2-6; 9 bases are shared with TRBD1. J gave up 4 bases and V 5 bases, and 19 bases lay outside the gene matches. The CDR3 contains 20 residues. Germline CDR1 reads SGDLS; CDR2 reads YYNGEE. CDR3 DNA sequence: TGTGCCAGCAGTCGCGCCCCCCCGGGACAGGGAAGGGGGGGGGCCAACGTCCTGACTTTC. Translation gives CASSRAPPGQGRGGANVLTF.

The chain is built from TRBV7-3 and TRBJ2-1, with 8 bases identical to TRBD1. Germline V CDR1 and CDR2: SGHTA, FQGTGA. After removal of 7 bases from V and 8 bases from J, the junction contained 7 bases not matched to a gene. The CDR3 runs 13 residues. CDR3 sequence reads: CASKRTGSDEQFF. In DNA form, the CDR3 reads TGTGCCAGCAAGCGGACAGGGAGCGATGAGCAGTTCTTC.

Turning to this clone: This CDR3 is also generated by other DNA sequences in the sample. The V and J genes are TRBV27 and TRBJ2-1, with 8 bases that match TRBD2. Germline loops: CDR1 MNHEY, CDR2 SMNVEV (reference sequence). The CDR3 is 14 residues long. The V segment lost 2 bases and the J segment 5 bases; nucleotides outside the gene matches: 2. The CDR3 spells CASSLTSGNNEQFF. CDR3 nucleotides: TGTGCCAGCAGTTTAACTAGCGGAAACAATGAGCAGTTCTTC.

A word on this clone: Within the sample, other DNA sequences also encode this same CDR3. The chain joins TRBV30 to TRBJ2-1, with unresolved D. V dropped 1 base and J dropped 7 bases, with 11 bases sitting between them. CDR1 and CDR2 from the germline V gene are GTSNPN and SVGIG (reference sequence). The CDR3 runs to 13 residues. CDR3 nucleotides: TGTGCCTGGAGTGCCCCGCTAGGAAATGAGCAGTTCTTC. The encoded protein is CAWSAPLGNEQFF.

The rearrangement joins TRBV3-1 (or the pseudogene TRBV3-2) to TRBJ1-2, with TRBD1 matching over 11 bases. With 4 bases clipped from V and 7 bases from J, the junction kept 5 bases outside the gene matches. This CDR3 has 14 residues. Germline V CDR1 and CDR2: LGHDT, YNNKEL (reference sequence). The CDR3 sequence is CASSRTGGQGGYTF. CDR3 DNA sequence: TGTGCCAGCAGCCGGACAGGGGGCCAGGGTGGCTACACCTTC.

This chain links TRBV2 with TRBJ2-1; weak D call: TRBD2 (5 bases). This CDR3 contains 13 residues. Trimming cost V 6 bases and J 5 bases, with 11 bases left between them. Germline assignment: CDR1 SNHLY and CDR2 FYNNEI. The CDR3 sequence is CASRRTPDNEQFF. For the CDR3, the DNA is TGTGCCAGCAGACGGACTCCAGACAATGAGCAGTTCTTC.

J is TRBJ1-5 and V is TRBV6-5; D perhaps matches TRBD1 (6 bases). From germline, CDR1 is MNHEY and CDR2 SVGAGI. Trimming removed 5 bases at V and 3 bases at J, with 11 bases between. The CDR3 loop spans 14 amino acids. DNA for the CDR3: TGTGCCAGCAGTCAGGACAGTTCCAATCAGCCCCAGCATTTT. Amino acids: CASSQDSSNQPQHF.

V gene TRBV11-3 combines with J gene TRBJ2-7; TRBD2 matches 9 bases. The germline CDR1 and CDR2 sequences are SGHNT and YENEEA. The CDR3 extends over 15 amino acids. Trimming cost V 4 bases and J 2 bases; bases outside gene matches: 6. This CDR3 reads CASSSNSGSTYEQYF. The CDR3 nucleotides read TGTGCCAGCAGCTCCAATAGCGGGAGTACCTACGAGCAGTACTTC.

The gene calls are TRBV6-5 and TRBJ1-4; perhaps TRBD1 as D (6 bases). Trimming stripped 5 bases from V and 11 bases from J, with 18 bases between. The CDR3 has 14 amino acids. CDR1 MNHEY and CDR2 SVGAGI come from the germline V gene. The CDR3 loop reads CASSLGQPLTKLFF. CDR3 DNA: TGTGCCAGCAGTCTCGGACAGCCACTTACCAAACTGTTTTTT.

This clone appeared a few times. V usage is TRBV15 and J usage is TRBJ2-2; maybe TRBD1 (5 bases). Trimming took 3 bases from V and 7 from J, leaving 15 bases between them. The CDR3 contains 15 residues. CDR1 LNHNV and CDR2 YYDKDF come from the germline V gene (reference sequence). CDR3 bases: TGTGCCACCAGCAGGCCTCATTCCCAGGGCGGGGAGCTGTTTTTT. Its protein product is CATSRPHSQGGELFF.

V is TRBV7-9 and J is TRBJ1-3; D ambiguous. The germline V and J ends were trimmed by 5 bases and 5 bases, with 19 bases remaining between them. There are 16 residues in the CDR3. CDR1 is SEHNR, CDR2 FQNEAQ, per germline (reference sequence). The CDR3 loop reads CASSLDISGRRNTIYF. In DNA, the CDR3 is TGTGCCAGCAGCCTCGACATCTCCGGGAGACGAAACACCATATATTTT.

The V gene is TRBV6-5, the J gene TRBJ1-2; D uncertain. The V end was cut by 7 bases, the J end by 0 bases, with 12 bases between. Germline V gene lookup returns CDR1 MNHEY and CDR2 SVGAGI. The CDR3 has 14 residues. The CDR3 is CASTPTQTNYGYTF. The CDR3 nucleotides read TGTGCCAGCACTCCGACACAGACTAACTATGGCTACACCTTC.

J is TRBJ2-4 and V is TRBV7-2; 8 bases align to TRBD2. This CDR3 has 17 amino acids. V lost 6 bases, J lost 0 bases, and 10 bases stayed unmatched. Germline CDR1 is SGHTA and CDR2 is FQGNSA. CDR3 sequence: CASSLGASGSAKNIQYF. Written as DNA, the CDR3 is TGTGCCAGCAGTTTGGGGGCTAGCGGGTCAGCCAAAAACATTCAGTACTTC.

The chain is built from TRBV5-4 and TRBJ2-3; 9 positions match TRBD1. The CDR3 is 14 residues long. Germline CDR1 SGHNT, CDR2 YYREEE (reference sequence). V shed 6 bases, J shed 1 base, and the junction held 3 bases outside the gene matches. CDR3 bases: TGTGCCAGCAACGACAGGGGGGGCACAGATACGCAGTATTTT. Protein sequence: CASNDRGGTDTQYF.

The genes are TRBV11-1 and TRBJ2-5; 7 nucleotides align to TRBD2. With V trimmed by 6 bases and J by 2 bases, 9 bases remained unmatched. Germline lookup yields CDR1 SGHAT and CDR2 FQDESV (reference sequence). The CDR3 extends over 15 amino acids. Here the CDR3 reads CASSPSFGGQETQYF. CDR3 sequence (DNA): TGTGCCAGCAGTCCGTCTTTCGGGGGGCAAGAGACCCAGTACTTC.

The chain combines TRBV27 with TRBJ1-3; 7 bases are a match to TRBD1. Germline lookup yields CDR1 MNHEY and CDR2 SMNVEV (reference sequence). The trim removed 9 bases at V and 4 bases at J, leaving 6 bases unmatched. This CDR3 spans 13 amino acids. The CDR3 sequence: CASTTGTGNTIYF. CDR3 bases: TGTGCCAGTACGACAGGGACGGGAAACACCATATATTTT.

The CDR3 protein is CASSLGVGLAGTDTQYF. CDR3 DNA: TGTGCCAGCAGCTTAGGGGTTGGACTAGCAGGCACAGATACGCAGTATTTT. J is TRBJ2-3 and V is TRBV11-2, with 8 bases lining up with TRBD2. Unmatched junction bases numbered 7, after V lost 1 base and J lost 1 base. Germline CDR1 is SGHAT and CDR2 is FQNNGV. The CDR3 covers 17 residues.

The J gene is TRBJ2-5, the V gene TRBV5-1; 7 bases agree with TRBD1. Germline V gene sequence: CDR1 SGHRS, CDR2 YFSETQ. The V segment lost 4 bases and the J segment 5 bases; nucleotides outside the gene matches: 5. This CDR3 is built from 13 residues. CDR3 DNA: TGCGCCAGCAGCCAAGGGGGCGGGGAGACCCAGTACTTC. Translating it yields CASSQGGGETQYF.

The chain joins TRBV5-6 to TRBJ1-4; D not certain. The CDR3 loop spans 17 amino acids. V lost 0 bases and J 0 bases, leaving 12 bases between the germline ends. Germline CDR1 and CDR2: SGHDT and YYEEEE. Here the CDR3 reads CASSLGAAPSTNEKLFF. For the CDR3, the DNA is TGTGCCAGCAGCTTGGGGGCAGCTCCGTCAACTAATGAAAAACTGTTTTTT.

The rearrangement links TRBV7-9 to TRBJ2-6; maybe TRBD1 (7 bases). Trimming cost V 4 bases and J 12 bases, with 13 bases left between them. There are 13 residues in the CDR3. CDR1 is SEHNR and CDR2 is FQNEAQ in the germline V gene (reference sequence). The CDR3 nucleotides are TGTGCCAGCAGCTCCCGACAGGGAGGCGTCCTGACTTTC. It translates to CASSSRQGGVLTF.

This clone was seen a single time. This rearrangement joins TRBV14 to TRBJ1-1; a weak D match, TRBD1 (5 bases). The CDR3 loop spans 13 amino acids. Germline lookup yields CDR1 SGHDN and CDR2 FVKESK. The V gene lost 6 bases and the J gene lost 1 base, with 9 bases spanning the gap. The CDR3 DNA follows: TGTGCCAGCAGTCTGGGGGGGAACACTGAAGCTTTCTTT. Residues: CASSLGGNTEAFF.

The J gene is TRBJ2-7, the V gene TRBV12-3 or TRBV12-4; TRBD1 might be the D (5 bases). There are 13 residues in the CDR3. V dropped 5 bases and J dropped 4 bases, with 12 bases sitting between them. The CDR3 DNA follows: TGTGCCAGCAGTACCGCGGACACATACGAGCAGTACTTC. This gives the protein CASSTADTYEQYF.

The chain joins TRBV15 to TRBJ2-3; TRBD2 aligns across 9 bases. The CDR3 is 16 amino acids. Germline V lookup: CDR1 LNHNV, CDR2 YYDKDF (reference sequence). V was clipped by 5 bases and J by 6 bases; unmatched bases: 12. The CDR3 sequence: CATSGLAGVQGDTQYF. Here the CDR3 DNA reads TGTGCCACCAGCGGGTTAGCGGGGGTACAGGGGGATACGCAGTATTTT.

The table lists this clone with many counts. This rearrangement joins TRBV5-1 to TRBJ1-5; 9 positions agree with TRBD1. Germline assignment: CDR1 SGHRS and CDR2 YFSETQ. With V trimmed by 5 bases and J by 4 bases, 7 bases remained unmatched. The CDR3 has 15 amino acids. Here the CDR3 DNA reads TGCGCCAGCAGGAAAGACAGGGGGTGGAATCAGCCCCAGCATTTT. This encodes CASRKDRGWNQPQHF.